The present T cell receptor (beta chain) was sequenced within a study of blood T cell repertoires in COVID-19. The wider study: PBMCs, B-cell-depleted T cells, or T cells were the source of the cDNA or gDNA that made up the material.

Comment on this clone: The junction differs from germline at one of its ends, possibly a read error.

Germline loops: CDR1 SSHAT, CDR2 FNYEAQ (reference sequence). The CDR3 has 16 residues. The authors' processing: Amplification of reference gene primers provided the estimated nucleated cell counts. Generated by immunoSEQ multiplex PCR, the TCRdb table keeps only in-frame clones and is missing some. V, J and clone size are those of that table, while D and trimming were read from the DNA. The data hold around 81,000 clones, with around nine tenths observed a single time. This clonotype was sampled from an elderly woman with acute or convalescent COVID-19. The sequenced material came from peripheral blood. The chain is built from TRBV7-7 and TRBJ2-1, with 13 bases identical to TRBD2. The CDR3 DNA is TGTGCTAGCAGCTTGCTAACTAGCGGGAGGGCCAGAAGGCAGTTCTTC. As protein: CASSLLTSGRARRQFF.